The 21 T cell receptor beta chains reported below all come from one sample, sequenced in a study of blood T cells in healthy people across ages. A sample-barcoded 5' primer and a J-beta primer mix were used in a second PCR of roughly 7 to 11 cycles. TCRdb redid the calling of the 5' RACE reads with MiXCR, one entry per CDR3 protein. Found here are 1.5 million to 2 million distinct CDR3 sequences, about 50% of them singletons; the top ten hold over 2%. Sequencing used blood. These receptors all stem from a woman aged 40 to 49 in good health.

The chain couples TRBV6-6 to TRBJ1-5; D not certain. Germline V gives CDR1 MNHNY, CDR2 SVGAGI (reference sequence). V lost 6 bases and J lost 8, with 8 bases in between. This CDR3 has 11 residues. DNA of the CDR3: TGTGCCAGCAGCGGCCGGGAGCCCCAGCATTTT. As protein: CASSGREPQHF.

The chain combines TRBV20-1 with TRBJ2-7; either TRBD1 or TRBD2 may fit D (5 bases each). The CDR3 sequence is 13 residues long. Germline V gene sequence: CDR1 DFQATT, CDR2 SNEGSKA (reference sequence). V was clipped by 6 bases and J by 4 bases, with 16 bases between them. DNA of the CDR3: TGCAGTGCCGGGGACGGTCGGTCGTACGAGCAGTACTTC. Translation: CSAGDGRSYEQYF.

The gene calls are TRBV3-1 and TRBJ1-4; D gene unclear. The length of the CDR3 is 14 residues. The ends were cut back, 6 bases at V and 7 bases at J, with 15 bases in the middle. Per germline, CDR1 LGHDT and CDR2 YNNKEL (reference sequence). CDR3 in DNA: TGTGCCAGCAGTCATAGTCGTGCTGGTGAAAAACTGTTTTTT. Translation: CASSHSRAGEKLFF.

This clonotype was counted between two and nine times. V and J are TRBV7-2 and TRBJ2-7, with TRBD1 as a possible D gene (6 bases). The CDR3 consists of 15 residues. Trimming removed 6 bases at V and 3 bases at J, with 18 bases between. The V gene's germline CDR1 is SGHTA and CDR2 FQGNSA. The CDR3 DNA reads as TGTGCCAGCAGTTTCAACAGGGATAGGGGCTACGAGCAGTACTTC. It encodes CASSFNRDRGYEQYF. Together with reference TRBV7-2 and TRBJ2-7, the CDR3 gives the full variable domain: GAGVSQSPSNKVTEKGKDVELRCDPISGHTALYWYRQSLGQGLEFLIYFQGNSAPDKSGLPSDRFSAERTGGSVSTLTIQRTQQEDSAVYLCASSFNRDRGYEQYFGPGTRLTVT.

The J gene is TRBJ2-7, the V gene TRBV2; possible D gene TRBD2, 5 bases. The CDR3 has 13 residues. The V end was cut by 4 bases, the J end by 7 bases, with 14 bases between. Germline V gene lookup returns CDR1 SNHLY and CDR2 FYNNEI. CDR3 loop: CASSATRAGEQYF. In DNA form, the CDR3 reads TGTGCCAGCAGTGCGACACGGGCGGGTGAGCAGTACTTC.

The chain links TRBV27 to TRBJ2-5; 9 bases line up with TRBD1. The assigned J gene may be wrong: the sequence end matches TRBJ2-7 better. Germline values: CDR1 MNHEY, CDR2 SMNVEV (reference sequence). The CDR3 has 18 residues. The CDR3 is CASRHTPGQGEPLYEQYF. CDR3 bases: TGTGCCAGCAGGCACACCCCGGGACAGGGAGAACCCCTATACGAGCAGTACTTC.

This clonotype has only a few counts. This CDR3 is CASSKVGEEQQETQYF. Here the CDR3 DNA reads TGTGCCAGCAGCAAAGTAGGGGAGGAACAGCAAGAGACCCAGTACTTC. This rearrangement joins TRBV21-1 to TRBJ2-5; the table calls TRBD2, which could not be checked here. TRBV21-1 is a documented pseudogene. The CDR3 is 16 residues long.

About this clonotype itself: One junction end does not reproduce the germline sequence, and a read error may be involved. The genes are TRBV29-1 and TRBJ2-3; D is undetermined. Looked up from germline, CDR1 is SQVTM and CDR2 is ANQGSEA. The CDR3 is made up of 11 amino acids. CDR3 sequence: CSAEVEWTQYF. The CDR3 DNA reads as TGCAGCGCTGAAGTGGAATGGACGCAGTATTTT.

The V call is TRBV7-2, the J call TRBJ2-3, with D hard to call. The germline V gene has CDR1 SGHTA and CDR2 FQGNSA. The CDR3 contains 14 residues. The V end was cut by 6 bases, the J end by 7 bases, with 17 bases between. CDR3 in DNA: TGTGCCAGCAGGGTTAGTGAACCCCCGTATACGCAGTATTTT. It codes for CASRVSEPPYTQYF.

This clonotype appeared a few times. This chain connects TRBV7-9 to TRBJ2-1; D unresolved. Germline CDR1 SEHNR, CDR2 FQNEAQ (reference sequence). Trimming left V 4 bases short and J 5 bases short, with 15 bases between. CDR3 length: 15 amino acids. The chain's CDR3 is CASSSAAFGDNEQFF. In DNA, the CDR3 is TGTGCCAGCAGCTCGGCGGCTTTTGGCGACAATGAGCAGTTCTTC.

The chain uses TRBV7-9 and TRBJ2-1; TRBD2 matches 9 bases. V lost 5 bases and J lost 8; bases outside the gene matches: 10. The CDR3 loop spans 15 amino acids. Germline CDR1 and CDR2: SEHNR and FQNEAQ (reference sequence). CDR3 sequence (DNA): TGTGCCAGCAGCCCCACGACTAGCGGTAGCCATGAGCAGTTCTTC. Protein: CASSPTTSGSHEQFF.

The gene calls are TRBV20-1 and TRBJ2-1; 7 bases line up with TRBD2. J was trimmed by 0 bases and V by 4 bases; bases with no gene match: 6. CDR1 is DFQATT, CDR2 SNEGSKA, per germline (reference sequence). The CDR3 runs 15 residues. The CDR3 protein is CSAMTSISSYNEQFF. Here the CDR3 DNA reads TGCAGTGCTATGACTAGCATCAGCTCCTACAATGAGCAGTTCTTC.

This clonotype was seen at least ten times. V and J are TRBV27 and TRBJ2-7; D not resolved. Trimming removed 0 bases at V and 3 bases at J, with 6 bases between. The CDR3 consists of 13 residues. CDR1 and CDR2 from the germline V gene are MNHEY and SMNVEV (reference sequence). CDR3 nucleotide sequence: TGTGCCAGCAGTTTATCGGAAGGCTACGAGCAGTACTTC. Its translation: CASSLSEGYEQYF.

The chain carries TRBV7-9 and TRBJ2-7; the D is unclear. The CDR3 has 12 amino acids. Per the germline V gene, CDR1 is SEHNR and CDR2 is FQNEAQ (reference sequence). The V gene lost 5 bases and the J gene lost 6 bases, with 11 bases spanning the gap. The CDR3 DNA is TGTGCCAGCAGCGTCTCAAGCTCCGAGCAGTACTTC. Protein: CASSVSSSEQYF.

The V gene is TRBV6-5, the J gene TRBJ2-7; 8 bases map to TRBD1. This CDR3 contains 14 residues. Germline values: CDR1 MNHEY, CDR2 SVGAGI. Germline trimming cut 8 bases from V and 6 bases from J; bases unmatched to any gene: 12. In nucleotides, the CDR3 is TGTGCCAGCTGCTCGACCGGGACAGGCTTCGAGCAGTACTTC. Translated: CASCSTGTGFEQYF.

This chain uses TRBV27 with TRBJ2-5; TRBD1 matches 7 bases. This CDR3 region has 15 residues. V shed 5 bases, J shed 3 bases, and the junction held 9 bases outside the gene matches. Germline-derived CDR1 and CDR2 are MNHEY and SMNVEV (reference sequence). The CDR3 nucleotides read TGTGCCAGCAGTCCCCACGACAGGGATGAAGAGACCCAGTACTTC. It codes for CASSPHDRDEETQYF.

This clonotype was found a few times. V gene TRBV7-2 combines with J gene TRBJ2-4, with 8 nucleotides matching TRBD2. CDR3 size: 16 residues. Germline CDR1 and CDR2: SGHTA and FQGNSA. After removal of 5 bases from V and 1 base from J, the junction contained 7 bases not matched to a gene. CDR3 nucleotide sequence: TGTGCCAGCAGCGGAGTGGCGGGGGGTGCCAAAAACATTCAGTACTTC. Translating it yields CASSGVAGGAKNIQYF. The whole variable domain, remainder taken from reference TRBV7-2 and TRBJ2-4, is GAGVSQSPSNKVTEKGKDVELRCDPISGHTALYWYRQSLGQGLEFLIYFQGNSAPDKSGLPSDRFSAERTGGSVSTLTIQRTQQEDSAVYLCASSGVAGGAKNIQYFGAGTRLSVL.

As concerns this clonotype: The germline gene is not matched at one end of the junction; a read error may be the cause. The chain is built from TRBV5-1 and TRBJ2-7; D is undetermined. CDR1 is SGHRS and CDR2 is YFSETQ in the germline V gene. This CDR3 contains 13 residues. The CDR3 is CASSPTYGYEQNF. The CDR3 DNA sequence: TGCGCCAGCAGCCCGACATATGGCTACGAGCAGAACTTC.

This clonotype was counted between two and nine times. The chain joins TRBV18 to TRBJ2-7, with TRBD1 matching over 7 bases. This CDR3 has 14 residues. Germline CDR1 is KGHSH and CDR2 is LQKENI. V shed 0 bases and J 1 base; nucleotides not matched to a gene: 0. The CDR3 reads CASSPPTGSYEQYF. CDR3 bases: TGTGCCAGCTCACCACCGACAGGGTCCTACGAGCAGTACTTC.

The rearrangement links TRBV2 to TRBJ2-2; D not certain. Trimming pared 7 bases from V and 1 base from J, leaving 4 bases between. The CDR3 contains 12 residues. The germline V gene has CDR1 SNHLY and CDR2 FYNNEI. The CDR3 DNA reads as TGTGCCAGCACCCTGAACACCGGGGAGCTGTTTTTT. Protein sequence: CASTLNTGELFF.

CDR3 DNA: TGTGCCAGCAAGGTGGCAGGGGGTTATGTCACACCCCTCCACTTT. It yields the protein CASKVAGGYVTPLHF. The rearrangement joins TRBV28 to TRBJ1-6, with 7 bases that match TRBD1. J was trimmed by 11 bases and V by 7 bases; bases with no gene match: 14. Germline CDR1 reads MDHEN; CDR2 reads SYDVKM. The CDR3 runs 15 residues.